This T cell receptor (beta chain) was obtained from a study of CD8 T cells in ankylosing spondylitis. The study, taken as a whole, reports: Reportedly, matched ankylosing spondylitis synovial fluid was significantly enriched for disease-linked clones. Ankylosing spondylitis blood appeared to be characterized by a TCR beta motif of under 10 highly homologous variants.

The V segment lost 3 bases and the J segment 1 base; nucleotides outside the gene matches: 9. This CDR3 is built from 16 residues. A word on this clonotype: Its antigen remains unidentified.

Construction of TCR beta libraries was performed using quantitative 5'-RACE with molecular barcodes. Each CDR3 protein is one row after TCRdb ran MiXCR on the 5' RACE reads. The table includes 210,000 or so distinct CDR3 sequences, under 30% detected once. The sequenced sample consisted of blood, either unsorted or a sorted T cell fraction (not recorded which). This receptor was identified in a male donor with ankylosing spondylitis or in good health (not recorded which). The V and J genes are TRBV12-3 or TRBV12-4 and TRBJ2-7; TRBD2 matches at 7 bases. DNA of the CDR3: TGTGCCAGCAGTTTGTGGGGGGGGACTAAATCCTACGAGCAGTACTTC. Amino acid sequence: CASSLWGGTKSYEQYF.